This TCR beta chain derives from a study of T cell repertoires in cytomegalovirus infection. As to this clonotype: Its target is not known. One junction end does not reproduce the germline sequence, and a read error may be involved.

TCRdb processed the reads anew with MiXCR; each CDR3 protein has one entry. The sample has roughly 100,000 distinct CDR3 sequences; more than 15% are singletons. Study-wide results and limits: Clonotype analysis showed dominance of the ex vivo response by HLA-C-restricted CMV-specific TCR beta clonotypes.

This CDR3 is built from 14 residues. The sample comprised PBMCs. This clonotype was sampled from a human donor in good health (CMV status not recorded). Some clones in this sample may be carry-over from other donors' samples. V and J are TRBV5-3 and TRBJ2-7; no clear D gene. TRBV5-3 has ORF status, its function being uncertain. The CDR3 loop reads CASSLVHGAYEQYF. DNA for the CDR3: TGTGCCAGCAGCTTGGTCCACGGCGCCTACGAGCAGTACTTC.